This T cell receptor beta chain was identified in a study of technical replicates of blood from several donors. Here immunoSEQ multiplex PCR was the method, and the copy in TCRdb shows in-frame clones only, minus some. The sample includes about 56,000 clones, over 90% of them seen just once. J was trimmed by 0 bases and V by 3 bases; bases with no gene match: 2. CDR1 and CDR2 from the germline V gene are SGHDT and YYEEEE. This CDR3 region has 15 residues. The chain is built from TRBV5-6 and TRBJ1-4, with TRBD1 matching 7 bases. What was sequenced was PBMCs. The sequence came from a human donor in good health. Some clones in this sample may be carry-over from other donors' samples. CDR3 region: CASSSTGATNEKLFF. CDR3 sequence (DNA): TGTGCCAGCAGCTCAACAGGGGCAACTAATGAAAAACTGTTTTTT.